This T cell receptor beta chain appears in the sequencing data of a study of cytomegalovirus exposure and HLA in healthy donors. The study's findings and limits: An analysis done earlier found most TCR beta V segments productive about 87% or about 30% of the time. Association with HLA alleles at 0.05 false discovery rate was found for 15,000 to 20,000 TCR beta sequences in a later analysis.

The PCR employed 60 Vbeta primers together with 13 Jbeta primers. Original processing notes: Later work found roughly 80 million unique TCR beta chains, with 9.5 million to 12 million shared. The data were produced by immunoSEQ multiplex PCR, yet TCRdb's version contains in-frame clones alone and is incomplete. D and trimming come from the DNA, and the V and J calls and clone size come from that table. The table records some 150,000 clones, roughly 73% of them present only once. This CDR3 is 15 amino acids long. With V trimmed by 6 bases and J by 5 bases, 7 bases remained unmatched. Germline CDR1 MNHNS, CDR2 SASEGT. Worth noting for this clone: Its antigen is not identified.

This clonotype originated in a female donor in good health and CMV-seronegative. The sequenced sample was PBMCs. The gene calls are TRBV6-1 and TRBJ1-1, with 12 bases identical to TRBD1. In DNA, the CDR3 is TGTGCCAGCAGGGGACAGGGGGCGGTGGGAACTGAAGCTTTCTTT. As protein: CASRGQGAVGTEAFF.